This entry lists 13 T cell receptor delta chains sequenced from one sample in a study of DNA immune sequencing with unique molecular identifiers. All 8 TRDV and 4 TRDJ genes were targeted in 32-plex amplification of genomic DNA. Adapter PCR followed roughly 3 barcoding PCR cycles that attached a 12-nucleotide UMI. TCRdb redid clone calling on the multiplex PCR reads using CATT. This table has about 5,200 delta-chain clones, 11% appearing once. The specimen sequenced was gamma-delta T cells enriched from blood buffy coat, or unenriched PBMCs (not recorded which). These TCRs come from a human donor in good health.

This clone came up a few times. The chain employs TRDV2 and TRDJ2; 11 bases align to TRDD3. There are 17 residues in the CDR3. Germline-derived CDR1 and CDR2 are GEAIGNYY and EKD. Germline trimming cut 1 base from V and 3 bases from J; bases unmatched to any gene: 6. CDR3 in DNA: TGTGCCTGTGACACTCTGGGGGATACTTCTCTGACAGCACAACTCTTCTTT. As protein: CACDTLGDTSLTAQLFF.

This sequence joins TRDV1 and TRDJ1; 12 bases map to TRDD3. As TCRdb names no J gene, one was assigned here on the basis of a DNA match to germline. The CDR3 has 19 amino acids. Germline-derived CDR1 and CDR2 are TSWWSYY and QGS. The junction had 9 bases not matched to a gene; V was cut back by 0 bases and J by 1 base. CDR3 coding DNA: TGTGCTCTTGGGGAACTTGCTACTGGGGGATACTGGGTCACCGATAAACTCATCTTT. It translates to CALGELATGGYWVTDKLIF.

This clone was found a few times. The translation of this DNA and the TCRdb protein of a much larger clone differ at residue 7, probably owing to a read error; the protein shown here is translated from the DNA. The chain couples TRDV2 to TRDJ1; 8 bases map to TRDD3. The trim removed 3 bases at V and 1 base at J, leaving 12 bases unmatched. Germline V gene data show CDR1 as GEAIGNYY and CDR2 as EKD. The CDR3 runs to 17 residues. The CDR3 DNA reads TGTGCCTGTGACTCACTTCACTACGGGGATACCACCGATAAACTCATCTTT. Residues: CACDSLHYGDTTDKLIF.

A word on this clone: A far larger clone differs by one base, so this is likely a read error. The V and J genes are TRAV29/DV5 and TRDJ1, with a tentative D call TRDD3 (9 bases). TCRdb supplies no J gene; here it was assigned by aligning the nucleotide sequence to germline. CDR1 is NSMFDY, CDR2 ISSIKDK, per germline. The CDR3 runs 24 residues. With 5 bases removed from V and 4 bases from J, the gap between germline ends came to 48 bases. The CDR3 sequence: CAAASSVFLPLGTGGLPRVDKLIF. Written as DNA, the CDR3 is TGTGCAGCTGCAAGTTCCGTCTTCCTACCCCTTGGTACTGGGGGACTGCCGCGAGTCGATAAACTCATCTTT.

Concerning this clone: TCRdb shows a much larger clone's protein in place of this DNA's translation, and the two differ at residue 4, likely through a read error; the protein shown is translated from the DNA. This chain connects TRDV2 to TRDJ1; 7 bases match TRDD3. Losses at the gene ends were 6 bases for V and 0 bases for J; bases not matched to a gene: 9. Germline CDR1 GEAIGNYY, CDR2 EKD. The CDR3 spans 15 residues. CDR3 nucleotide sequence: TGTGCCTGTAACCTACTGGGGACAGACACCGATAAACTCATCTTT. This translates into CACNLLGTDTDKLIF.

This clone has ten or more counts. This chain links TRDV2 with TRDJ3; a possible D gene is TRDD3 (5 bases). Trimming removed 2 bases from V and 0 bases from J, with 19 bases in between. Germline V gene data show CDR1 as GEAIGNYY and CDR2 as EKD. CDR3 length: 20 amino acids. CDR3 DNA: TGTGCCTGTGACAAGCTCCGGTCCGGGGGCGTCTCCTGGGACACCCGACAGATGTTTTTC. It codes for CACDKLRSGGVSWDTRQMFF.

A remark on this clone: A far larger clone is one nucleotide away, so this likely arose from a read error. Other DNA sequences of this sample code for an identical CDR3. This sequence joins TRDV2 and TRDJ1, with TRDD3 identical over 9 bases. Losses at the gene ends were 3 bases for V and 0 bases for J; bases not matched to a gene: 13. The CDR3 runs 18 residues. Germline V gives CDR1 GEAIGNYY, CDR2 EKD. CDR3 sequence reads: CACDPILGDTRYTDKLIF. CDR3 bases: TGTGCCTGTGACCCTATACTAGGGGATACGCGGTACACCGATAAACTCATCTTT.

The rearrangement joins TRDV1 to TRDJ1; 12 bases line up with TRDD3. No J segment appears in TCRdb, so it was assigned here by matching the sequence to germline. The CDR3 has 22 residues. Germline CDR1 TSWWSYY, CDR2 QGS. The ends lost 1 base at V and 0 bases at J; junction bases unmatched: 18. The CDR3 DNA sequence: TGTGCTCTTGGGGAACACAAGAGGGTACTGGGGGATACAGCTTTCTACACCGATAAACTCATCTTT. It encodes CALGEHKRVLGDTAFYTDKLIF.

The chain recombines TRDV1 with TRDJ1; TRDD3 aligns across 10 bases. The J gene was missing in TCRdb and was found by matching the end of the DNA to germline. The CDR3 spans 25 residues. V shed 1 base and J 1 base; nucleotides not matched to a gene: 30. Looked up from germline, CDR1 is TSWWSYY and CDR2 is QGS. CDR3 amino acids: CALGEQNTAIGVLVLGDPATDKLIF. For the CDR3, the DNA is TGTGCTCTTGGGGAACAAAATACCGCCATCGGGGTGCTCGTACTGGGGGATCCGGCCACCGATAAACTCATCTTT.

This clone was counted many times. V is TRDV2 and J is TRDJ3; 8 nucleotides line up with TRDD3. Germline V gene sequence: CDR1 GEAIGNYY, CDR2 EKD. This CDR3 is built from 19 residues. Unmatched junction bases numbered 6, after V lost 0 bases and J lost 0 bases. DNA for the CDR3: TGTGCCTGTGACACCGTGCTGGGGGACCCCTCCTGGGACACCCGACAGATGTTTTTC. It translates to CACDTVLGDPSWDTRQMFF.

Notes on this clone: Only one base separates this from a far larger clonotype, so it likely reflects a read error. Other DNA sequences from this sample encode an identical CDR3 as well. The chain joins TRDV2 to TRDJ1, with D possibly TRDD3 on 5 matching bases. V lost 3 bases and J lost 0, with 19 bases in between. CDR1 is GEAIGNYY, CDR2 EKD, per germline. The CDR3 totals 17 residues. The DNA for the CDR3 is TGTGCCTGTGACCCCGTCTCTCTGGGTGAGAACACCGATAAACTCATCTTT. Residues: CACDPVSLGENTDKLIF.

Ten or more counts support this clone. This chain connects TRDV1 to TRDJ3, with 12 bases matching TRDD3. The J gene, absent from TCRdb, was called here by matching the DNA to germline. CDR1 is TSWWSYY, CDR2 QGS, per germline. This CDR3 contains 29 residues. The V gene end was trimmed by 2 bases and the J gene end by 0 bases; junction bases not matched to a gene: 32. The CDR3: CALGEFPRSSYVHGWGIRGSSWDTRQMFF. CDR3 DNA sequence: TGTGCTCTTGGGGAATTTCCGCGCTCTTCCTACGTCCATGGCTGGGGGATACGCGGGAGCTCCTGGGACACCCGACAGATGTTTTTC.

Concerning this clone: With only one base between it and a far larger clone, this is likely a read error. Other DNA sequences of this sample code for an identical CDR3. This sequence joins TRDV2 and TRDJ1; 7 nucleotides agree with TRDD3. This CDR3 comprises 14 residues. Germline lookup yields CDR1 GEAIGNYY and CDR2 EKD. The CDR3 sequence: CACDKVGDTDKLIF. CDR3 sequence (DNA): TGTGCCTGTGACAAAGTGGGGGACACCGATAAACTCATATTT.